Sequencing of this T cell receptor beta chain was carried out in a study of CD8 T cells in Susac syndrome. General observations from the study: As acknowledged by the study, its TCR sequencing and HLA analysis included a relatively small number of individuals.

Random hexamers were used to reverse transcribe an amount of roughly 0.45 to 1 ug RNA. Coverage of TCR beta CDR3 amplification by immunoSEQ multiplex PCR extended to 54 Vbeta and 13 Jbeta. TCRdb independently ran MiXCR on the immunoSEQ multiplex PCR reads; one entry per CDR3 protein. Among about 130,000 distinct CDR3 sequences, about 95% were seen once, and the ten largest hold around 0.12%. Worth noting for this clonotype: Its antigen is unidentified.

Germline V CDR1 and CDR2: SGHDN, FVKESK. Trimming removed 3 bases from V and 4 bases from J, with 12 bases in between. The CDR3 loop spans 15 amino acids. From blood CD8+ and CD4+ T cells, TCR beta sequences were generated. It was negative isolation that provided the CD8+ and CD4+ T cells, whereas TEMRA cells were enriched by FACS. Material: CD4+ T cells from PBMCs. The clonotype was recovered from a human donor in good health. The J gene is TRBJ2-2, the V gene TRBV14; D is undetermined. CDR3 sequence reads: CASSHLGQATGELFF. The CDR3 nucleotides read TGTGCCAGCAGCCATCTTGGCCAAGCCACCGGGGAGCTGTTTTTT.